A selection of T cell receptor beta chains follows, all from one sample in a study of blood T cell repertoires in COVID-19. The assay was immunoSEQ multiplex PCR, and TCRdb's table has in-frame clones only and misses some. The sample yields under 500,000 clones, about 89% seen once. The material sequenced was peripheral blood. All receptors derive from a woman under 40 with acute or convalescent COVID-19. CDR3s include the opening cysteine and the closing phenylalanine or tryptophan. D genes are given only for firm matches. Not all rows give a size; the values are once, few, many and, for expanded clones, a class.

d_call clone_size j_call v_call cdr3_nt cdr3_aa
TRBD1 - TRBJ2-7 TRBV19 TGTGCCAGTAGCGAAACAGGGGGCGGACCCGCCTACGAGCAGTACTTC CASSETGGGPAYEQYF
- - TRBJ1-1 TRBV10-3 TGTGCCATCAGATCAAGAGGTGAAGCTTTCTTT CAIRSRGEAFF
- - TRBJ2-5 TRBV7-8 TGTGCCAGCAGCTCCCGGGATTTCGGAGAGACCCAGTACTTC CASSSRDFGETQYF
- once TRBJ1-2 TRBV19 TGTGCCAGTAGTGAGACAGGCAACTATGGCTACACCTTC CASSETGNYGYTF
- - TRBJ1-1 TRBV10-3 TGTGCCATCAGTGCCCGGCCCGAGTGGGGGTGGGGGGGAGAGGCTATCATTGACACTGAAGCTTTCTTT CAISARPEWGWGGEAIIDTEAFF
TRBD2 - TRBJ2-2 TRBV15 TGTGCCACCAGCCCCTGGGGGGGAGGGTCCACCGGGGAGCTGTTTTTT CATSPWGGGSTGELFF
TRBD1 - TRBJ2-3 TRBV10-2 TGCGCCAGCAGCGGACAGGGGGGAGGCACAGATACGCAGTATTTT CASSGQGGGTDTQYF
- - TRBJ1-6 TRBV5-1 TGCGCCAGCAGCTTGACAGTAAATAATTCACCCCTCCACTTT CASSLTVNNSPLHF
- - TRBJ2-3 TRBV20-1 TGCAGTGCTAGTGTTCGGGAAAACACAGATACGCAGTATTTT CSASVRENTDTQYF
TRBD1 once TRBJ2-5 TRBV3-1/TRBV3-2 TGTGCCAGCAGCCAAGGGACAGGTCTTGGGACCCAGTACTTC CASSQGTGLGTQYF
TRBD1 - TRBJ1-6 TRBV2 TGTGCCAGCAGTGTGGCAGGGGGAGATTCACCCCTCCACTTT CASSVAGGDSPLHF
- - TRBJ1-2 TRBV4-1 TGCGCCAGCAGCCAAGAAACAGGTCGCGGCTACACCTTC CASSQETGRGYTF
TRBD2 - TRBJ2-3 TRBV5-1 TGCGCCAGCACCACACCGACTAGCGGGGGTACAGATACGCAGTATTTT CASTTPTSGGTDTQYF
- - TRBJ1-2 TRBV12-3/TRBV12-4 TGTGCCAGCAAAAATACAGGGTATGGCTACACCTTC CASKNTGYGYTF
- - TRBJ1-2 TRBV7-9 TGTGCCAGCAGCTCAGGATTTAACTATGGCTACACCTTC CASSSGFNYGYTF
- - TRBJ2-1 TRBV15 TGTGCCACCAGCAGAGGTGAGGGACTCAATGAGCAGTTCTTC CATSRGEGLNEQFF
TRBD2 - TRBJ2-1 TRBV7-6 TGTGCCAGCAGCTCCAGCGGGGGCCGATACAATGAGCAGTTCTTC CASSSSGGRYNEQFF
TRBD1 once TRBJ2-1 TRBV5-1 TGCGCCAGCAGCTTGGAGGGGACAGGGTCGGATGAGCAGTTCTTC CASSLEGTGSDEQFF
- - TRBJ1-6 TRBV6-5 TGTGCCACCAACGATCCTGGGGGAGGGCATTCACCCCTCCACTTT CATNDPGGGHSPLHF
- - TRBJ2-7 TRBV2 TGTGCCAGCAGTCGTGGCCAGTACGAGCAGTACTTC CASSRGQYEQYF
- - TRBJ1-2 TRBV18 TGTGCCAGCTCACCTGACACCAGCTATGGCTACACCTTC CASSPDTSYGYTF
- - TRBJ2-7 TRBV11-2 TGTGCCAGCAGCTTTTTCTACTACGAGCAGTACTTC CASSFFYYEQYF
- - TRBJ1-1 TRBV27 TGTGCCAGCAGTTTATCCCGTGCAGTCATGAACACTGAAGCTTTCTTT CASSLSRAVMNTEAFF
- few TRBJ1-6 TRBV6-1 TGTGCCAGCTCGGTTGTTTCCTATAATTCACCCCTCCACTTT CASSVVSYNSPLHF
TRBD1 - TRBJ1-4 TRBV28 TGTGCCAGCAGTTCACCGCCACAGGGGGCAGGTGAAAAACTGTTTTTT CASSSPPQGAGEKLFF
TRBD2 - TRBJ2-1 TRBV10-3 TGTGCCATCAGTGCCCGGCGAGGAGCGGGGGCGGACTACAATGAGCAGTTCTTC CAISARRGAGADYNEQFF
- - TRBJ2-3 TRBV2 TGTGCCAGCAATACCCTCGGCGGGGTGGGTACAGATACGCAGTATTTT CASNTLGGVGTDTQYF
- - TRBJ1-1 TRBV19 TGTGCCAGTAGATTTGGGCCTGAAGCTTTCTTT CASRFGPEAFF
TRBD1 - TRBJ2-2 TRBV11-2 TGTGCCAGCAGCTTTCGGACAGGGAAGAGCACCGGGGAGCTGTTTTTT CASSFRTGKSTGELFF
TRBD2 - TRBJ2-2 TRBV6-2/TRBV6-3 TGTGCCAGCAGTTTCGGACTAGCGGGGGGATGGAACACCGGGGAGCTGTTTTTT CASSFGLAGGWNTGELFF
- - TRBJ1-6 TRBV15 TGTGCCACCAGCAGGCGGGATTCACCCCTCCACTTT CATSRRDSPLHF
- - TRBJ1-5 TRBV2 TGTGCCAGCAGTGACCAGGGGACGTGGAATCAGCCCCAGCATTTT CASSDQGTWNQPQHF
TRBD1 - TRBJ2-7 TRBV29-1 TGCAGCGCTAGAACCGGGACAGGGTTTTCCTACTACGAGCAGTACTTC CSARTGTGFSYYEQYF
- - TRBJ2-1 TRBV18 TGTGCCAGCTCACCACTTACCTACGACAATGAGCAGTTCTTC CASSPLTYDNEQFF
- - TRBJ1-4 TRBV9 TGTGCCAGCAGCGTAGGCAGGGAGGTTTGGGAAAAACTGTTTTTT CASSVGREVWEKLFF
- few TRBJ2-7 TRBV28 TGTGCCAGCCGGAAACAGGGCTCCTACGAGCAGTACTTC CASRKQGSYEQYF
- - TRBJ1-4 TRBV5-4 TGTGCCAGCAGCATGGAGGGGGTGGGGAATGAAAAACTGTTTTTT CASSMEGVGNEKLFF
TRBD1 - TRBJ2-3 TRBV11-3 TGTGCCAGCAGCCCCGGGACAGGCGACCACACAGATACGCAGTATTTT CASSPGTGDHTDTQYF
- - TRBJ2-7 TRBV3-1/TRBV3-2 TGTGCCAGCAGTCGAGATAGGGGTTTTGGCGAGCAGTACTTC CASSRDRGFGEQYF
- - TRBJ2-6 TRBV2 TGTGCCGCCCGGTGGGCTTCTGGGGCCAACGTCCTGACTTTC CAARWASGANVLTF
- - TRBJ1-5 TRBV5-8 TGTGCCAGCAGCTTGTGGGGGCAGGGAAGGCAGCCCCAGCATTTT CASSLWGQGRQPQHF
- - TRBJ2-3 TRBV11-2 TGTGCCAGCAGCTTAGACAGGGGCCCAGATACGCAGTATTTT CASSLDRGPDTQYF
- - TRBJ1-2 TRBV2 TGTGCCAGCAGGGTCCTGAGGGATGGCTACACCTTC CASRVLRDGYTF
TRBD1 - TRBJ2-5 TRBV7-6 TGTGCCAGCAGCTACGGGACAGGAGGGCGAGAGACCCAGTACTTC CASSYGTGGRETQYF
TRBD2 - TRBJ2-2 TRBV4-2 TGTGCCAGCAGCCAGGGACTAGCCAAGTACGGGGAGCTGTTTTTT CASSQGLAKYGELFF
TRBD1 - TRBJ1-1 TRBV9 TGTGCCAGCAGCGTAGAGCATAGTGGGCTTGAGGGGGCCACTGAAGCTTTCTTT CASSVEHSGLEGATEAFF
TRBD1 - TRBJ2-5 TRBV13 TGTGCCAGCAGCCCTACAGGGGGAGCTCCCAAGGAGACCCAGTACTTC CASSPTGGAPKETQYF
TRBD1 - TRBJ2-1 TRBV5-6 TGTGCCAGCAGCCTGGGACAGGGGGCTTTAAATGAGCAGTTCTTC CASSLGQGALNEQFF
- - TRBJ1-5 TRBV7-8 TGTGCCAGCAGGGCGGGGGGGAATCAGCCCCAGCATTTT CASRAGGNQPQHF
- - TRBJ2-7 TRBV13 TGTGCCAGCAGTCCGACGCGGGACGAGCAGTACTTC CASSPTRDEQYF
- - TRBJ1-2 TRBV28 TGTGCTACACGGGGAGGACTGCCAAGTGGCTACACCTTC CATRGGLPSGYTF
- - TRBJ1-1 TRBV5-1 TGCGCCAGCAGCTTGGAGGGCAGGGCTGGGGAAGCTTTCTTT CASSLEGRAGEAFF
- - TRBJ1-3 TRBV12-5 TGTGCTAGTGGTCCCAGGGGAGGGGGAAACACCATATATTTT CASGPRGGGNTIYF
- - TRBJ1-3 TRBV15 TGTGCCACCAGCAGAGACCGCTGGACAATAAGGACTGGAAACACCATATATTTT CATSRDRWTIRTGNTIYF
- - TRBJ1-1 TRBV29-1 TGCAGCGTTGCGGTGGGCTACACTGAAGCTTTCTTT CSVAVGYTEAFF
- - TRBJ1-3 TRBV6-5 TGTGCCAGCAGTAAGCGTCAGTCTGAAGGCACCATATATTTT CASSKRQSEGTIYF